Listed below are T cell receptor beta chains from one sample, sequenced in a study of metastatic and nonmetastatic thyroid tumors. TCRdb reprocessed the PCR reads via MiXCR. The table has roughly 13,000 clones, approximately 30% seen once. The sample was tumor tissue. The origin of the receptors is a female donor with papillary thyroid cancer or a benign thyroid nodule (not recorded which). Some clones in this sample may be carry-over from other donors' samples. CDR3s include the opening cysteine and the closing phenylalanine or tryptophan. D genes are given only for firm matches. Clone size is shown for a subset of rows, as once, few, many or a class of expanded clone.

j_gene: TRBJ1-1; v_gene: TRBV28; abundance: medium-sized; d_gene: .; CDR3nt: TGTGCCAGCACATTAGCAAGATTGAACACTGAAGCTTTCTTT; CDR3aa: CASTLARLNTEAFF
j_gene: TRBJ2-1; v_gene: TRBV28; abundance: few; d_gene: TRBD2; CDR3nt: TGTGCCAGCAGTCTGGAGTGTAGCGCGGGAGGTTATGAGCAGTTCTTC; CDR3aa: CASSLECSAGGYEQFF
j_gene: TRBJ1-6; v_gene: TRBV6-1; abundance: medium-sized; d_gene: .; CDR3nt: TGTGCCAGCAGTGAAAGGGATGGACGGACCTACGTTAATTCACCCCTCCACTTT; CDR3aa: CASSERDGRTYVNSPLHF
j_gene: TRBJ1-2; v_gene: TRBV27; abundance: .; d_gene: .; CDR3nt: TGTGCCAGCAGTTCAAGGGGCCCCTATGGCTACACCTTC; CDR3aa: CASSSRGPYGYTF
j_gene: TRBJ2-1; v_gene: TRBV5-4; abundance: many; d_gene: .; CDR3nt: TGTGCCAGCAGCTTGGGGATAGAGAACAATGAGCAGTTCTTC; CDR3aa: CASSLGIENNEQFF
j_gene: TRBJ1-6; v_gene: TRBV28; abundance: medium-sized; d_gene: TRBD1; CDR3nt: TGTGCCAGCAGTTTAGGGACAGCCGATAATTCACCCCTCCACTTT; CDR3aa: CASSLGTADNSPLHF
j_gene: TRBJ2-5; v_gene: TRBV11-2; abundance: .; d_gene: .; CDR3nt: TGTGCCAGCAGACCACGAATGGGAGAGACCCAGTACTTC; CDR3aa: CASRPRMGETQYF
j_gene: TRBJ2-7; v_gene: TRBV27; abundance: .; d_gene: .; CDR3nt: TGTGCCAGCATTTTGACAGGCGGGGATACCTACGAGCAGTACTTC; CDR3aa: CASILTGGDTYEQYF
j_gene: TRBJ1-3; v_gene: TRBV5-1; abundance: .; d_gene: .; CDR3nt: TGCGCCAGCAGCTTGAGAGGGGGTGACTCTGGAAACACCATATATTTT; CDR3aa: CASSLRGGDSGNTIYF
j_gene: TRBJ1-2; v_gene: TRBV27; abundance: .; d_gene: .; CDR3nt: TGTGCCAGCAGTTTCATTAGCGGGCAAAACTATGGCTACACCTTC; CDR3aa: CASSFISGQNYGYTF
j_gene: TRBJ1-1; v_gene: TRBV6-5; abundance: .; d_gene: TRBD1; CDR3nt: TGTGCCAGCAGTTACTCGGAAGGACAGGGGGCGCGGGGCACTGAAGCTTTCTTT; CDR3aa: CASSYSEGQGARGTEAFF
j_gene: TRBJ2-2; v_gene: TRBV28; abundance: few; d_gene: TRBD1; CDR3nt: TGTGCCAGCAGTTTATGGGACAGGGGTGACACCGGGGAGCTGTTTTTT; CDR3aa: CASSLWDRGDTGELFF
j_gene: TRBJ1-4; v_gene: TRBV20-1; abundance: .; d_gene: .; CDR3nt: TGCAGTGCTAGACCCGACGTGGTACTCAGCGACGAAAAACTGTTTTTT; CDR3aa: CSARPDVVLSDEKLFF
j_gene: TRBJ2-7; v_gene: TRBV15; abundance: .; d_gene: .; CDR3nt: TGTGCCACCAGCCCCCGGGGAGACTCCTACGAGCAGTACTTC; CDR3aa: CATSPRGDSYEQYF
j_gene: TRBJ2-5; v_gene: TRBV5-1; abundance: medium-sized; d_gene: .; CDR3nt: TGCGCCAGCAGCTTGGGGGGGGCAGAGACCCAGTACTTC; CDR3aa: CASSLGGAETQYF
j_gene: TRBJ2-3; v_gene: TRBV5-1; abundance: .; d_gene: TRBD2; CDR3nt: TGCGCCAGCAGCTTTGGTGCTAGCGGAAGGACAGATACGCAGTATTTT; CDR3aa: CASSFGASGRTDTQYF
j_gene: TRBJ2-7; v_gene: TRBV5-1; abundance: .; d_gene: .; CDR3nt: TGCGCCAGCAGCTTGGGGGGGACACCCGAGCAGTACTTC; CDR3aa: CASSLGGTPEQYF
j_gene: TRBJ2-6; v_gene: TRBV19; abundance: many; d_gene: TRBD1; CDR3nt: TGTGCCAGTAGTACTACCTGGACAGGGTTTTTCTCTGGGGCCAACGTCCTGACTTTC; CDR3aa: CASSTTWTGFFSGANVLTF
j_gene: TRBJ2-1; v_gene: TRBV10-1; abundance: medium-sized; d_gene: TRBD2; CDR3nt: TGCGCCAGCAGTGAGTCAACTAGCGGGAGGAATGAGCAGTTCTTC; CDR3aa: CASSESTSGRNEQFF
j_gene: TRBJ1-5; v_gene: TRBV6-2/TRBV6-3; abundance: few; d_gene: .; CDR3nt: TGTGCCAGCATCCCCAGGGTGGGGAACAACAAGTCCAATCAGCCCCAGCATTTT; CDR3aa: CASIPRVGNNKSNQPQHF
j_gene: TRBJ2-7; v_gene: TRBV20-1; abundance: many; d_gene: TRBD1; CDR3nt: TGCAGTGCTAGGTTGCGGGACAGGGGATTCTACGAGCAGTACTTC; CDR3aa: CSARLRDRGFYEQYF
j_gene: TRBJ2-7; v_gene: TRBV4-3; abundance: .; d_gene: TRBD2; CDR3nt: TGCGCCAGCAGCCAGTTACTAGCGGGAGGGTACGAGCAGTACTTC; CDR3aa: CASSQLLAGGYEQYF
j_gene: TRBJ1-1; v_gene: TRBV29-1; abundance: many; d_gene: .; CDR3nt: TGCAGCGTTGGTCAGGGGCTGGGCACTGAAGCTTTCTTT; CDR3aa: CSVGQGLGTEAFF
j_gene: TRBJ2-3; v_gene: TRBV30; abundance: .; d_gene: .; CDR3nt: TGTGCCTGTTCCCCACGGGGGGCTAGCACAGATACGCAGTATTTT; CDR3aa: CACSPRGASTDTQYF
j_gene: TRBJ2-4; v_gene: TRBV5-4; abundance: .; d_gene: .; CDR3nt: TGTGCCAGCAGCTTGTGGCAGGGGCTGGGCAAAGACATTCAGTACTTC; CDR3aa: CASSLWQGLGKDIQYF
j_gene: TRBJ2-7; v_gene: TRBV28; abundance: medium-sized; d_gene: .; CDR3nt: TGTGCCAGCAGTACCACAGGGTCCTACGAGCAGTACTTC; CDR3aa: CASSTTGSYEQYF
j_gene: TRBJ2-2; v_gene: TRBV3-1; abundance: .; d_gene: .; CDR3nt: TGTGCCAGCAGCCCTACCTTGAGGGACACCGGGGAGCTGTTTTTT; CDR3aa: CASSPTLRDTGELFF
j_gene: TRBJ1-4; v_gene: TRBV7-8; abundance: many; d_gene: .; CDR3nt: TGTGCCAGCAGCTTGGGGGGGATTGGTGAAAAACTGTTTTTT; CDR3aa: CASSLGGIGEKLFF
j_gene: TRBJ2-3; v_gene: TRBV5-1; abundance: .; d_gene: TRBD2; CDR3nt: TGCGCCAGCTCAGCTTCGACTAGCGGAGGCACAGATACGCAGTATTTT; CDR3aa: CASSASTSGGTDTQYF
j_gene: TRBJ2-1; v_gene: TRBV20-1; abundance: medium-sized; d_gene: .; CDR3nt: TGCAGTGCTAGTGATCAGAACAATGAGCAGTTCTTC; CDR3aa: CSASDQNNEQFF
j_gene: TRBJ2-1; v_gene: TRBV9; abundance: medium-sized; d_gene: .; CDR3nt: TGTGCCAGCAGCCCCTGGCGGGGCTCCTCCTACAATGAGCAGTTCTTC; CDR3aa: CASSPWRGSSYNEQFF
j_gene: TRBJ1-4; v_gene: TRBV20-1; abundance: .; d_gene: .; CDR3nt: TGCAGTGCTAGAGGGGGCCGGGAAAAACTGTTTTTT; CDR3aa: CSARGGREKLFF
j_gene: TRBJ2-1; v_gene: TRBV19; abundance: few; d_gene: .; CDR3nt: TGTGCCAGCGCGGTGGCAGTCTCCTTATACAATGAGCAGTTCTTC; CDR3aa: CASAVAVSLYNEQFF
j_gene: TRBJ2-7; v_gene: TRBV12-3/TRBV12-4; abundance: few; d_gene: TRBD2; CDR3nt: TGTGCCAGCAGTTTAAGGACTAGCGGGAGTTACGAGCAGTACTTC; CDR3aa: CASSLRTSGSYEQYF
j_gene: TRBJ2-7; v_gene: TRBV11-2; abundance: medium-sized; d_gene: .; CDR3nt: TGTGCCAGCAGCTTAGGACTAGAACACGAGCAGTACTTC; CDR3aa: CASSLGLEHEQYF
j_gene: TRBJ2-7; v_gene: TRBV27; abundance: medium-sized; d_gene: .; CDR3nt: TGTGCCAGCAGTATTTCGCGGGGTCCCTACGAGCAGTACTTC; CDR3aa: CASSISRGPYEQYF
j_gene: TRBJ2-7; v_gene: TRBV5-6; abundance: once; d_gene: .; CDR3nt: TGTGCCAGCAGCCCGGTGAGCTCCTACGAGCAGTACTTC; CDR3aa: CASSPVSSYEQYF
j_gene: TRBJ2-3; v_gene: TRBV20-1; abundance: many; d_gene: TRBD2; CDR3nt: TGCAGAGCCAACGCAGGGACTAGCGGGAGTACAGATACGCAGTATTTT; CDR3aa: CRANAGTSGSTDTQYF
j_gene: TRBJ2-7; v_gene: TRBV27; abundance: medium-sized; d_gene: .; CDR3nt: TGTGCCAGCAGCCGCAGGGGCGACACCTACGAGCAGTACTTC; CDR3aa: CASSRRGDTYEQYF
j_gene: TRBJ1-5; v_gene: TRBV11-2; abundance: many; d_gene: .; CDR3nt: TGTGCCAGCAGCCAGATGAGGTCAGGGGCAAATCAGCCCCAGCATTTT; CDR3aa: CASSQMRSGANQPQHF
j_gene: TRBJ1-2; v_gene: TRBV6-4; abundance: medium-sized; d_gene: TRBD1; CDR3nt: TGTGCCAGCAGTCCGGACAGGTACCGAGGCTACACCTTC; CDR3aa: CASSPDRYRGYTF